The 2 T cell receptor beta chains reported below all come from one sample, sequenced in a study of T cells in Graves' hyperthyroidism and ophthalmopathy. The investigators amplified TCR beta CDR3 regions from RNA transcripts. HTBI primers were used for first-round RT-PCR of the TCR CDR3. MiXCR, applied by TCRdb to the multiplex PCR reads, yields one record per CDR3 protein. The sample has about 360,000 distinct CDR3 sequences, under 15% seen once; the top ten hold 9.2%. Sequencing was performed on blood. The receptors here all came from a woman aged 18-29 years with Graves' hyperthyroidism.

The chain recombines TRBV18 with TRBJ2-7; TRBD1 or TRBD2 may be the D gene (5 bases each). The CDR3 has 14 residues. The germline V gene has CDR1 KGHSH and CDR2 LQKENI. V was trimmed by 2 bases and J by 4 bases, leaving 12 bases between them. CDR3 coding DNA: TGTGCCAGCTCACCAAGGGACGCCGAGTACGAGCAGTACTTC. This translates into CASSPRDAEYEQYF.

This clonotype has ten or more counts. The DNA of the CDR3 is TGTGCCAGCAGTCAAACAGGGGGTCAGCCCCAGCATTTT. Its translation: CASSQTGGQPQHF. This chain links TRBV28 with TRBJ1-5; 8 bases match TRBD1. The V gene end was trimmed by 5 bases and the J gene end by 6 bases; junction bases not matched to a gene: 3. CDR3 length: 13 residues. Germline CDR1 MDHEN, CDR2 SYDVKM.